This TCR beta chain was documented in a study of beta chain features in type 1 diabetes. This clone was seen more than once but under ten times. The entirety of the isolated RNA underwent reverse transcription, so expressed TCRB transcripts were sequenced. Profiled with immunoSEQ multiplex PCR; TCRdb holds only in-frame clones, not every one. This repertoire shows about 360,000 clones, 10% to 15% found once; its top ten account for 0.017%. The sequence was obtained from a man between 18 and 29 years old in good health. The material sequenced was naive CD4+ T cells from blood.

The CDR3 DNA sequence: TGCGCCAGCAGCTCGGACTCGAATGAGTTCTTC. Residues: CASSSDSNEFF. This sequence joins TRBV5-1 and TRBJ2-1, with D maybe TRBD2 (5 bases). The CDR3 runs 11 residues. CDR1 and CDR2 from the germline V gene are SGHRS and YFSETQ. V was pared by 3 bases and J by 14 bases, with 12 bases between.